The 14 T cell receptor beta chains reported below all come from one sample, sequenced in a study of OX40 agonist ivuxolimab in advanced cancers. TCRdb's table, derived via immunoSEQ multiplex PCR, lists solely in-frame clones and lacks some. The sample consists of around 30,000 clones, 80% of them appearing once. This material consisted of CD4+ or CD8+ T cells sorted from blood, taken in a trial of the OX40 agonist ivuxolimab. Receptors were obtained from an adult with an advanced solid tumor such as melanoma, head and neck, liver or kidney cancer.

This rearrangement joins TRBV7-9 to TRBJ2-6; 9 bases are a match to TRBD1. V lost 1 base to trimming and J lost 1 base; unmatched junction nucleotides: 5. Germline CDR1 and CDR2: SEHNR and FQNEAQ (reference sequence). There are 18 residues in the CDR3. CDR3 sequence: CASSLVGQGVSGANVLTF. The CDR3 DNA follows: TGTGCCAGCAGCTTAGTGGGACAGGGCGTTTCTGGGGCCAACGTCCTGACTTTC. Drawing the rest from reference TRBV7-9 and TRBJ2-6, the complete variable domain is DTGVSQNPRHKITKRGQNVTFRCDPISEHNRLYWYRQTLGQGPEFLTYFQNEAQLEKSRLLSDRFSAERPKGSFSTLEIQRTEQGDSAMYLCASSLVGQGVSGANVLTFGAGSRLTVL.

This chain uses TRBV9 with TRBJ2-3, with D possibly being TRBD2 (6 bases). Germline V gene lookup returns CDR1 SGDLS and CDR2 YYNGEE. The CDR3 is made up of 15 amino acids. V was trimmed by 6 bases and J by 4 bases, leaving 18 bases between them. The CDR3 reads CASTPGLVDADTQYF. In DNA, the CDR3 is TGTGCCAGCACCCCGGGACTGGTTGATGCAGATACGCAGTATTTT.

The J gene is TRBJ2-3, the V gene TRBV9, with 7 nucleotides matching TRBD2. Germline V gene sequence: CDR1 SGDLS, CDR2 YYNGEE. With 0 bases clipped from V and 3 bases from J, the junction kept 4 bases outside the gene matches. The CDR3 sequence is 15 residues long. The CDR3 bases are TGTGCCAGCAGCGTAGTTAGCGGGCGAACAGATACGCAGTATTTT. Translation: CASSVVSGRTDTQYF.

This clone appeared a few times. The chain has TRBV5-6 and TRBJ2-2; the match to TRBD1 covers 9 bases. The CDR3 extends over 15 amino acids. With 4 bases clipped from V and 3 bases from J, the junction kept 4 bases outside the gene matches. CDR1 is SGHDT and CDR2 is YYEEEE in the germline V gene. The CDR3 region is CASSPWTGDTGELFF. DNA of the CDR3: TGTGCCAGCAGCCCCTGGACAGGGGACACCGGGGAGCTGTTTTTT.

The J gene is TRBJ2-2, the V gene TRBV5-6; D is unclear. The CDR3 extends over 12 amino acids. The germline V and J ends were trimmed by 3 bases and 4 bases, with 4 bases remaining between them. Germline V CDR1 and CDR2: SGHDT, YYEEEE. CDR3 in amino acids: CASSSGTGELFF. The CDR3 nucleotides are TGTGCCAGCAGCTCCGGCACCGGGGAGCTGTTTTTT.

The chain carries TRBV11-2 and TRBJ1-1, with D possibly matching TRBD1 (6 bases). The CDR3 length is 14 residues. The V gene's germline CDR1 is SGHAT and CDR2 FQNNGV. Trimming pared 3 bases from V and 5 bases from J, leaving 13 bases between. CDR3 DNA sequence: TGTGCCAGCAGCTTCGGTTTAAGGGGGACTGAAGCTTTCTTT. The encoded protein is CASSFGLRGTEAFF.

The chain links TRBV7-2 to TRBJ2-1, with TRBD2 matching 8 bases. The CDR3 runs to 14 residues. Germline V gene lookup returns CDR1 SGHTA and CDR2 FQGNSA. Trimming removed 0 bases from V and 5 bases from J; junction bases left unmatched: 0. The CDR3 DNA follows: TGTGCCAGCAGCTTAGCGGGACTAGACAATGAGCAGTTCTTC. It specifies CASSLAGLDNEQFF.

This chain's CDR3 is CASSISGTGTYNEQFF. In DNA, the CDR3 is TGTGCCAGTAGTATCAGCGGGACAGGCACTTACAATGAGCAGTTCTTC. The rearrangement uses TRBV19 and TRBJ2-1; perhaps TRBD1 as D (8 bases). The CDR3 covers 16 residues. The V end lost 3 bases, the J end lost 4 bases, and 16 bases lay between the germline ends. The V gene's germline CDR1 is LNHDA and CDR2 SQIVND (reference sequence).

The V and J genes are TRBV13 and TRBJ1-5, with TRBD1 as a possible D gene (5 bases). V was trimmed by 3 bases and J by 7 bases, leaving 10 bases between them. The V gene's germline CDR1 is PRHDT and CDR2 FYEKMQ (reference sequence). This CDR3 has 13 residues. The chain's CDR3 is CASSLGGGQPQHF. The CDR3 DNA reads TGTGCCAGCAGCTTGGGGGGTGGACAGCCCCAGCATTTT.

The CDR3 sequence is CASSLERGDEQFF. The CDR3 nucleotides read TGTGCCAGCAGCTTAGAGCGGGGGGATGAGCAGTTCTTC. The V and J genes are TRBV7-6 and TRBJ2-1; 9 bases line up with TRBD2. Germline CDR1 SGHVS, CDR2 FNYEAQ. V lost 1 base to trimming and J lost 8 bases; unmatched junction nucleotides: 0. This CDR3 has 13 residues.

The chain has TRBV7-2 and TRBJ1-1; a possible D gene is TRBD1 (5 bases). V lost 0 bases, J lost 0 bases, and 11 bases lay in between. CDR3 length: 16 residues. CDR1 SGHTA and CDR2 FQGNSA come from the germline V gene. The CDR3 loop reads CASSLAAGSMNTEAFF. As DNA, the CDR3 is TGTGCCAGCAGCTTAGCCGCAGGGTCCATGAACACTGAAGCTTTCTTT.

By sample fraction, this clone is medium-sized. This chain uses TRBV6-5 with TRBJ1-1; tentative D call: TRBD1 (6 bases). The CDR3 length is 15 residues. V lost 1 base, J lost 3 bases, and 12 bases lay in between. Germline V gene sequence: CDR1 MNHEY, CDR2 SVGAGI. The CDR3 region has the DNA TGTGCCAGCAGTTACTTACAGGGTACGCACACTGAAGCTTTCTTT. This codes for CASSYLQGTHTEAFF.

The chain links TRBV19 to TRBJ2-7; a weak D match, TRBD2 (7 bases). The V end lost 4 bases, the J end lost 3 bases, and 13 bases lay between the germline ends. The CDR3 sequence is 14 residues long. The germline V gene encodes CDR1 LNHDA and CDR2 SQIVND (reference sequence). The CDR3 DNA is TGTGCCAGTAGTAGAGGCGGGGGCGGCTACGAGCAGTACTTC. It translates to CASSRGGGGYEQYF.

The chain joins TRBV4-2 to TRBJ2-3, with a tentative D call TRBD2 (6 bases). Germline V gives CDR1 LGHNA, CDR2 YNFKEQ. V was clipped by 0 bases and J by 3 bases, with 22 bases between them. The CDR3 is 19 residues long. CDR3 loop: CASSQDPTSSYSNTDTQYF. In nucleotides, the CDR3 is TGTGCCAGCAGCCAAGATCCCACTAGCTCCTATAGCAATACAGATACGCAGTATTTT.